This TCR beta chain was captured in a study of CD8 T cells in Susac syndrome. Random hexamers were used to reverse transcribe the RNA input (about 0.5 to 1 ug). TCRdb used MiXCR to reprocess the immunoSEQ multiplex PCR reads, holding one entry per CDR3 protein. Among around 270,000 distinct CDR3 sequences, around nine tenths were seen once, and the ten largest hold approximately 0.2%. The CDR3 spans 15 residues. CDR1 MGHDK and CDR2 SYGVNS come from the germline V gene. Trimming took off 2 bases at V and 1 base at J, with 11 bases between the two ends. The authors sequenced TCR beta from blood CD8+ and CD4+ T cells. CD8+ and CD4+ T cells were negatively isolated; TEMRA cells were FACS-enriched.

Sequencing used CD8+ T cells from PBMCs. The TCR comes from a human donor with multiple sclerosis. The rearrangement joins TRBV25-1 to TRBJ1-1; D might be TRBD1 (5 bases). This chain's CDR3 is CASSEQGFPNTEAFF. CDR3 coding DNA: TGTGCCAGCAGTGAACAGGGATTTCCGAACACTGAAGCTTTCTTT.